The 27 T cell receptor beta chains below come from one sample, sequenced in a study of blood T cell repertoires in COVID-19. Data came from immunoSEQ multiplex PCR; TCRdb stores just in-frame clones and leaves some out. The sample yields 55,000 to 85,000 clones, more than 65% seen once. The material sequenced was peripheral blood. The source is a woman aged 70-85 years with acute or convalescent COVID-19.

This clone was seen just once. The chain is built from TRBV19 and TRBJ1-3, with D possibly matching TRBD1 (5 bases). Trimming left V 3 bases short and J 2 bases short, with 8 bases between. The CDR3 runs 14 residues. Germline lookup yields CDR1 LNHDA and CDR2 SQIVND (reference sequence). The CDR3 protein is CASSIGTTGNTIYF. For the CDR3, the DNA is TGTGCCAGTAGTATTGGGACTACTGGAAACACCATATATTTT.

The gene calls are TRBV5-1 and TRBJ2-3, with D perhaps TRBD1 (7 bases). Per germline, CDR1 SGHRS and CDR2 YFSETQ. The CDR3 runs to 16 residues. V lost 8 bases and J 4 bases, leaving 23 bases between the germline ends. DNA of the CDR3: TGCGCCAGTTTCGAGAGGGGCAGGGGGGTTGCAGATACGCAGTATTTT. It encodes CASFERGRGVADTQYF.

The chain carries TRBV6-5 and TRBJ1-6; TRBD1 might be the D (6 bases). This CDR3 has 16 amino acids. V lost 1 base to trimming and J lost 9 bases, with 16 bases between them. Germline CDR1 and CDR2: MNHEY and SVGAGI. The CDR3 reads CASSYLSQGSSSPLHF. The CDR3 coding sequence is TGTGCCAGCAGTTACTTAAGCCAGGGGAGTAGTTCACCCCTCCACTTT.

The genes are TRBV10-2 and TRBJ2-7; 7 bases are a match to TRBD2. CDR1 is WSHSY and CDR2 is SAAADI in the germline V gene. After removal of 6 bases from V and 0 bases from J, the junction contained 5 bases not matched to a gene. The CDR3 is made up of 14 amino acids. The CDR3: CASRPRDYSYEQYF. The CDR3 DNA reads TGCGCCAGCAGACCGAGGGACTACTCCTACGAGCAGTACTTC.

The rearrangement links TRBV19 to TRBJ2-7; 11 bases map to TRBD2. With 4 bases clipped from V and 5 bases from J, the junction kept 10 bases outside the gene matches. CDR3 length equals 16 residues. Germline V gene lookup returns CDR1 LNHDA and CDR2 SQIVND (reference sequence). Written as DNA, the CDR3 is TGTGCCAGTAGTAAGGGACTAGCGGCACGATTGAACGAGCAGTACTTC. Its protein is CASSKGLAARLNEQYF.

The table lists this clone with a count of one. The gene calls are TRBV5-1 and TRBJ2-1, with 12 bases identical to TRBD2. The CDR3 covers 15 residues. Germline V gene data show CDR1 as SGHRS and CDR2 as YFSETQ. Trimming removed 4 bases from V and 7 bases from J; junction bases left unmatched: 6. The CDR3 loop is CASSRPLAGGNEQFF. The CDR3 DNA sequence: TGCGCCAGCAGCCGCCCGCTAGCGGGGGGGAATGAGCAGTTCTTC.

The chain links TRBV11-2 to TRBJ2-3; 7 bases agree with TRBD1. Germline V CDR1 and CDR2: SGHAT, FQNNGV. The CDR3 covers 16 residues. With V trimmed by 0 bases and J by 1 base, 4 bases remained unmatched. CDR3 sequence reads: CASSLEPQGGTDTQYF. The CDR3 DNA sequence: TGTGCCAGCAGCTTAGAGCCTCAGGGGGGCACAGATACGCAGTATTTT.

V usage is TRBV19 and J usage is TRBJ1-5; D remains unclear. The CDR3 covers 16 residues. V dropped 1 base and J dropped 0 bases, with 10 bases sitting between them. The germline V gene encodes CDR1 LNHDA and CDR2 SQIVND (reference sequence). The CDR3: CASSIVNINSNQPQHF. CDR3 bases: TGTGCCAGTAGTATAGTGAACATTAATAGCAATCAGCCCCAGCATTTT.

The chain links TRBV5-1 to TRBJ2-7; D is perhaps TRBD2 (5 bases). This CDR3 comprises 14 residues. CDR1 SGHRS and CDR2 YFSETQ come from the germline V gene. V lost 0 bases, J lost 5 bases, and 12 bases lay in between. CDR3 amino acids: CASSLGGSGHEQYF. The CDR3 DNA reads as TGCGCCAGCAGCTTGGGAGGGTCCGGGCACGAGCAGTACTTC.

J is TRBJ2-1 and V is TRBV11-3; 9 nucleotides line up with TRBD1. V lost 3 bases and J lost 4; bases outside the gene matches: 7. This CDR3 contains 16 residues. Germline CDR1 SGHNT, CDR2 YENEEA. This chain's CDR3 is CASSLAGTGWYNEQFF. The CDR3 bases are TGTGCCAGCAGCTTGGCCGGGACAGGGTGGTACAATGAGCAGTTCTTC.

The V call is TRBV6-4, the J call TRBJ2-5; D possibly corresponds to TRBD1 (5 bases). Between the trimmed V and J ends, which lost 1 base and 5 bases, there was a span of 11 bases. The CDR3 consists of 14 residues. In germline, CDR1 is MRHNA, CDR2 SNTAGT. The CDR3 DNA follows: TGTGCCAGCAGTGACTATCAGGGCTCGGAGACCCAGTACTTC. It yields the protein CASSDYQGSETQYF.

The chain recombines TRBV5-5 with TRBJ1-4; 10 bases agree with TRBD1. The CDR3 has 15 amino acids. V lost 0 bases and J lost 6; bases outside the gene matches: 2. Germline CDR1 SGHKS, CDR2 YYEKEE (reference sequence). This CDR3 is CASSLVGTGDEKLFF. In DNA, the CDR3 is TGTGCCAGCAGCTTGGTTGGGACAGGGGATGAAAAACTGTTTTTT.

CDR3 nucleotide sequence: TGCGCCAGCAGCTTTTTCGGACTCCAATACGAGCAGTACTTC. This gives the protein CASSFFGLQYEQYF. The chain carries TRBV5-1 and TRBJ2-7; D is perhaps TRBD2 (5 bases). This CDR3 is built from 14 residues. V lost 2 bases and J 4 bases, leaving 13 bases between the germline ends. CDR1 is SGHRS, CDR2 YFSETQ, per germline.

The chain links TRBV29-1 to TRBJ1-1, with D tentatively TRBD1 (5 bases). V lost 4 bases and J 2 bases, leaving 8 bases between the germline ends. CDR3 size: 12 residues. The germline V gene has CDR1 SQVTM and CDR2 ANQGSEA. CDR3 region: CSVAQGNTEAFF. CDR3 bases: TGCAGCGTTGCTCAGGGTAACACTGAAGCTTTCTTT.

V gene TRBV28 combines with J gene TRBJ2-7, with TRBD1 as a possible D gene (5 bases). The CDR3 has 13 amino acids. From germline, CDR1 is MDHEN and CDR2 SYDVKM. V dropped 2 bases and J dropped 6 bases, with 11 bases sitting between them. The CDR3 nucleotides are TGTGCCAGCAGTTTACCCTACAGGAGCGAGCAGTACTTC. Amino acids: CASSLPYRSEQYF. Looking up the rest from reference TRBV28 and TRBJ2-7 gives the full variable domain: DVKVTQSSRYLVKRTGEKVFLECVQDMDHENMFWYRQDPGLGLRLIYFSYDVKMKEKGDIPEGYSVSREKKERFSLILESASTNQTSMYLCASSLPYRSEQYFGPGTRLTVT.

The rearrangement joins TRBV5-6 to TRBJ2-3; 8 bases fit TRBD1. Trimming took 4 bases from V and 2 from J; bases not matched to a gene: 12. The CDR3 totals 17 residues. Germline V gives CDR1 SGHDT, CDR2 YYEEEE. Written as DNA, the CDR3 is TGTGCCAGCAGCCCCCTCACCGGGACAGGTCTCACAGATACGCAGTATTTT. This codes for CASSPLTGTGLTDTQYF.

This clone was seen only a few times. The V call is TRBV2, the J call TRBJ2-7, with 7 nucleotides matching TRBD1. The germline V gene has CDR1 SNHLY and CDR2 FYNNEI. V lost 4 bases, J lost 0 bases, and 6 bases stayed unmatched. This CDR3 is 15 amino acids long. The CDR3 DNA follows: TGTGCCAGCAGTGTACTAGGGGGCATCTCCTACGAGCAGTACTTC. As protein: CASSVLGGISYEQYF.

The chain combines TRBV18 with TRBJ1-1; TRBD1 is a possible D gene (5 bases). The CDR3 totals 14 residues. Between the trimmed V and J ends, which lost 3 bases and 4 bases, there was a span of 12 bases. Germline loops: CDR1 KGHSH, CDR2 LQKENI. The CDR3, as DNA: TGTGCCAGCTCACCTCCGGGGGGTATCACTGAAGCTTTCTTT. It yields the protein CASSPPGGITEAFF.

CDR3 amino acids: CASSRDMTGGGTEAFF. The CDR3 coding sequence is TGCGCCAGCAGCAGAGACATGACAGGGGGAGGAACTGAAGCTTTCTTT. The V gene is TRBV5-1, the J gene TRBJ1-1; 9 positions match TRBD1. V dropped 4 bases and J dropped 5; count of bases not matched to a gene: 12. This CDR3 has 16 amino acids. The V gene's germline CDR1 is SGHRS and CDR2 YFSETQ.

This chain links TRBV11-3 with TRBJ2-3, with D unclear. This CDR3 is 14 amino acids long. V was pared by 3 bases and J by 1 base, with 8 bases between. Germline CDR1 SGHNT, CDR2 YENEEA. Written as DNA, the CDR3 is TGTGCCAGCAGCTTTGCGCAGGGCACAGATACGCAGTATTTT. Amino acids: CASSFAQGTDTQYF.

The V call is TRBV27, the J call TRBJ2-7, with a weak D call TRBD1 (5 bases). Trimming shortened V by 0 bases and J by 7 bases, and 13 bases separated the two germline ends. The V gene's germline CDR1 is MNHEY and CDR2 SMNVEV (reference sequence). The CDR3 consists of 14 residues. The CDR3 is CASSLSRQHLEQYF. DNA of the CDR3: TGTGCCAGCAGTTTATCCCGACAGCACTTGGAGCAGTACTTC.

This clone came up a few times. CDR3 in amino acids: CAISPDRAGSYEQYF. CDR3 bases: TGTGCCATCAGTCCAGACAGGGCCGGTTCCTACGAGCAGTACTTC. The V and J genes are TRBV10-3 and TRBJ2-7; 7 positions agree with TRBD1. Losses at the gene ends were 5 bases for V and 1 base for J; bases not matched to a gene: 8. The CDR3 has 15 amino acids. The germline V gene has CDR1 ENHRY and CDR2 SYGVKD.

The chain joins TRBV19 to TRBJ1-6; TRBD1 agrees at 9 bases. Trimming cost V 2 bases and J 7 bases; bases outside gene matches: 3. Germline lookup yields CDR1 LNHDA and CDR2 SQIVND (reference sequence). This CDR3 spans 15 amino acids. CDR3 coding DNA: TGTGCCAGTAGTATAACACAGGGGGCCAATTCACCCCTCCACTTT. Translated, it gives CASSITQGANSPLHF.

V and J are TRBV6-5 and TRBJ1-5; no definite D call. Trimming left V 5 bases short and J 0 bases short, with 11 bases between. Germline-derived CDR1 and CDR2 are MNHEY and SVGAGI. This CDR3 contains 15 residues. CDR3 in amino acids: CASSTEVLSNQPQHF. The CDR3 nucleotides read TGTGCCAGCAGTACAGAAGTACTTAGCAATCAGCCCCAGCATTTT.

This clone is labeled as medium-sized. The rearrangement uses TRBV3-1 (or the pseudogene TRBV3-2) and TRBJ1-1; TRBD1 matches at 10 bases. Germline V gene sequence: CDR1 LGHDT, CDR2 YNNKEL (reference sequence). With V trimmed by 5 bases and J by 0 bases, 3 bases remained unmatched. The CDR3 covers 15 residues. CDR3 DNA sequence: TGTGCCAGCAGCTCCGGGACAGGGGTGAACACTGAAGCTTTCTTT. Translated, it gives CASSSGTGVNTEAFF.

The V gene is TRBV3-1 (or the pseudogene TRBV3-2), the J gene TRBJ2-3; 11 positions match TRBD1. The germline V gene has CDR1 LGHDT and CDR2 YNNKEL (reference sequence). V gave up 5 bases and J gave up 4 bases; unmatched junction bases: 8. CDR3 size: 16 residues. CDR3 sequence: CASSKTGQGAADTQYF. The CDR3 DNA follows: TGTGCCAGCAGCAAGACCGGACAGGGGGCTGCAGATACGCAGTATTTT.

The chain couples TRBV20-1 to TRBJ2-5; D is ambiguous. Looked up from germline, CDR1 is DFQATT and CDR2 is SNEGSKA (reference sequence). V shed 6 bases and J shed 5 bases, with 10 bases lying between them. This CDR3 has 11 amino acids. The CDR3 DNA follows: TGCAGTGCGCCGAGAGTGGAGACCCAGTACTTC. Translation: CSAPRVETQYF.